The rows below give T cell receptor beta chains drawn from one sample of a study of blood T cell repertoires in COVID-19. Using immunoSEQ multiplex PCR, the repertoire was profiled, and TCRdb retains in-frame clones only, with some absent. Found here are roughly 69,000 clones, approximately 80% of them singletons; the top ten hold just under 10%. The material sequenced was peripheral blood. The receptors derive from a woman between 45 and 60 years old with acute or convalescent COVID-19. CDR3s include the opening cysteine and the closing phenylalanine or tryptophan. The D gene is left open where the match is weak. Clone size is stated in some rows and not others, as once, few, many or a class when expanded.

CDR3 DNA: TGTGCCAGCAGCTTAGTGGGGGGGGACACCGGGGAGCTGTTTTTT; CDR3 protein: CASSLVGGDTGELFF; V gene: TRBV7-8; J gene: TRBJ2-2; D gene: TRBD2; clone size: NA
CDR3 DNA: TGTGCCAGCAGCTCTCGACAGGGGGTTCAGCCCCAGCATTTT; CDR3 protein: CASSSRQGVQPQHF; V gene: TRBV7-3; J gene: TRBJ1-5; D gene: TRBD1; clone size: NA
CDR3 DNA: TGCGCCAGCAGGAGGGGGACAGGGGACAACTATGGCTACACCTTC; CDR3 protein: CASRRGTGDNYGYTF; V gene: TRBV5-1; J gene: TRBJ1-2; D gene: TRBD1; clone size: NA
CDR3 DNA: TGCAGCGTGAGACCGACAGGAGGCCTGGGCACTGAAGCTTTCTTT; CDR3 protein: CSVRPTGGLGTEAFF; V gene: TRBV29-1; J gene: TRBJ1-1; D gene: NA; clone size: NA
CDR3 DNA: TGTGCCAGCAGCTTATTCGGACTAGCGGGGGGAGAAACCGGGGAGCTGTTTTTT; CDR3 protein: CASSLFGLAGGETGELFF; V gene: TRBV7-3; J gene: TRBJ2-2; D gene: TRBD2; clone size: NA
CDR3 DNA: TGTGCCAGCAGCCCAAGCACGAGCGGAAACACCATATATTTT; CDR3 protein: CASSPSTSGNTIYF; V gene: TRBV3-1/TRBV3-2; J gene: TRBJ1-3; D gene: NA; clone size: NA
CDR3 DNA: TGTGCCAGCAGCCCCACGGGGGGGACCTATAATTCACCCCTCCACTTT; CDR3 protein: CASSPTGGTYNSPLHF; V gene: TRBV7-6; J gene: TRBJ1-6; D gene: NA; clone size: NA
CDR3 DNA: TGTGCCAGCAGTTATGCGGAAGCGAACACCGGGGAGCTGTTTTTT; CDR3 protein: CASSYAEANTGELFF; V gene: TRBV6-6; J gene: TRBJ2-2; D gene: NA; clone size: NA
CDR3 DNA: TGTGCCAGCAGTGATGAGGTGAACACTGAAGCTTTCTTT; CDR3 protein: CASSDEVNTEAFF; V gene: TRBV2; J gene: TRBJ1-1; D gene: NA; clone size: NA
CDR3 DNA: TGTGCCAGTGAACCGGGACAGGGGGTCGGCTACACCTTC; CDR3 protein: CASEPGQGVGYTF; V gene: TRBV2; J gene: TRBJ1-2; D gene: TRBD1; clone size: NA
CDR3 DNA: TGTGCCAGCTCACCACTTATCTCCGGGGACAATGAGCAGTTCTTC; CDR3 protein: CASSPLISGDNEQFF; V gene: TRBV18; J gene: TRBJ2-1; D gene: NA; clone size: once
CDR3 DNA: TGTGCCAGCAGTTCCGGGTACTCTGGAAACACCATATATTTT; CDR3 protein: CASSSGYSGNTIYF; V gene: TRBV6-2/TRBV6-3; J gene: TRBJ1-3; D gene: NA; clone size: NA
CDR3 DNA: TGTGCCAGCAGCTTAAACCGGGAGTCGGCAAATGAGCAGTTCTTC; CDR3 protein: CASSLNRESANEQFF; V gene: TRBV7-3; J gene: TRBJ2-1; D gene: NA; clone size: NA
CDR3 DNA: TGTGCCAGCAGCCCTGTGGCGGGGAATAATAATTCACCCCTCCACTTT; CDR3 protein: CASSPVAGNNNSPLHF; V gene: TRBV5-4; J gene: TRBJ1-6; D gene: NA; clone size: NA
CDR3 DNA: TGTGCCAGCAGTTACGGAGCTTCGGTCTCCTACAATGAGCAGTTCTTC; CDR3 protein: CASSYGASVSYNEQFF; V gene: TRBV6-2/TRBV6-3; J gene: TRBJ2-1; D gene: NA; clone size: few
CDR3 DNA: TGCGCCAGCAGCTTAGGGGGTGATACGCAGTATTTT; CDR3 protein: CASSLGGDTQYF; V gene: TRBV5-1; J gene: TRBJ2-3; D gene: NA; clone size: NA
CDR3 DNA: TGTGCCAGCAGCTATGATAGAGGTCAGCCCCAGCATTTT; CDR3 protein: CASSYDRGQPQHF; V gene: TRBV11-2; J gene: TRBJ1-5; D gene: NA; clone size: NA
CDR3 DNA: TGTGCCAGCAGTTACCTACAGTCCCCCTCTGGAAACACCATATATTTT; CDR3 protein: CASSYLQSPSGNTIYF; V gene: TRBV6-2/TRBV6-3; J gene: TRBJ1-3; D gene: NA; clone size: NA
CDR3 DNA: TGTGCCAGCTCACCAAGTAGCGGACGGTCCAATGAGCAGTTCTTC; CDR3 protein: CASSPSSGRSNEQFF; V gene: TRBV18; J gene: TRBJ2-1; D gene: NA; clone size: NA
CDR3 DNA: TGTGCCAGCAGTTCTTCCGGCGGGGACCTCACAGATACGCAGTATTTT; CDR3 protein: CASSSSGGDLTDTQYF; V gene: TRBV27; J gene: TRBJ2-3; D gene: NA; clone size: NA
CDR3 DNA: TGTGCCAGCAGCTTCGGGAGTGCATCCTACAATGAGCAGTTCTTC; CDR3 protein: CASSFGSASYNEQFF; V gene: TRBV7-3; J gene: TRBJ2-1; D gene: NA; clone size: few
CDR3 DNA: TGTGCCAGCAGTTCTTCTGGGGCAGGGGACTCCTACGAGCAGTACTTC; CDR3 protein: CASSSSGAGDSYEQYF; V gene: TRBV28; J gene: TRBJ2-7; D gene: NA; clone size: NA
CDR3 DNA: TGTGCCAGTAGTATGACAGTGAACACTGAAGCTTTCTTT; CDR3 protein: CASSMTVNTEAFF; V gene: TRBV19; J gene: TRBJ1-1; D gene: NA; clone size: NA
CDR3 DNA: TGTGCCATCAGTGGGTCTAGCGGGAGCCGGACTAACAATGAGCAGTTCTTC; CDR3 protein: CAISGSSGSRTNNEQFF; V gene: TRBV10-3; J gene: TRBJ2-1; D gene: TRBD2; clone size: NA
CDR3 DNA: TGTGCCAGCAGAATCCACGGTAACGCTGAAGCTTTCTTT; CDR3 protein: CASRIHGNAEAFF; V gene: TRBV12-3/TRBV12-4; J gene: TRBJ1-1; D gene: NA; clone size: NA
CDR3 DNA: TGTGCCAGCAGTGCGGTGGGGGAGGGTGAGCAGTTCTTC; CDR3 protein: CASSAVGEGEQFF; V gene: TRBV2; J gene: TRBJ2-1; D gene: TRBD2; clone size: NA
CDR3 DNA: TGTGCCAGCAGCTTGGCGGGATCAGATACGCAGTATTTT; CDR3 protein: CASSLAGSDTQYF; V gene: TRBV7-8; J gene: TRBJ2-3; D gene: NA; clone size: NA
CDR3 DNA: TGTGCCAGCAGTTTTCTCCGGGGAGTAAATGAAAAACTGTTTTTT; CDR3 protein: CASSFLRGVNEKLFF; V gene: TRBV2; J gene: TRBJ1-4; D gene: NA; clone size: NA
CDR3 DNA: TGTGCCAGCAGCTTCCCAGACAGATCGTCTAACTATGGCTACACCTTC; CDR3 protein: CASSFPDRSSNYGYTF; V gene: TRBV7-9; J gene: TRBJ1-2; D gene: NA; clone size: few
CDR3 DNA: TGTGCCAGCAGTTTTCGGCAGGGGACAGGGGTGGAAAAACTGTTTTTT; CDR3 protein: CASSFRQGTGVEKLFF; V gene: TRBV28; J gene: TRBJ1-4; D gene: TRBD1; clone size: NA
CDR3 DNA: TGTGCCAGCAGTACCCCGAGGGACTCCTACGAGCAGTACTTC; CDR3 protein: CASSTPRDSYEQYF; V gene: TRBV28; J gene: TRBJ2-7; D gene: NA; clone size: NA
CDR3 DNA: TGCAGCGCTCCTGGGACAGGGCAGGATGGCTACACCTTC; CDR3 protein: CSAPGTGQDGYTF; V gene: TRBV29-1; J gene: TRBJ1-2; D gene: TRBD1; clone size: NA
CDR3 DNA: TGTGCCAGCAGCCAAGCGGCGGAGACTAACTATGGCTACACCTTC; CDR3 protein: CASSQAAETNYGYTF; V gene: TRBV3-1/TRBV3-2; J gene: TRBJ1-2; D gene: NA; clone size: NA
CDR3 DNA: TGTGCCAGCAGCTCGAGAAGAACCGGGACAGGCGGTATTGAAAAACTGTTTTTT; CDR3 protein: CASSSRRTGTGGIEKLFF; V gene: TRBV5-4; J gene: TRBJ1-4; D gene: TRBD1; clone size: NA
CDR3 DNA: TGTGCCAGCAGTTCCACGGACAGGGGGCTCTATGGCTACACCTTC; CDR3 protein: CASSSTDRGLYGYTF; V gene: TRBV27; J gene: TRBJ1-2; D gene: TRBD1; clone size: NA
CDR3 DNA: TGTGCCAGCATGAGGGGACAGCAAATCTACGAGCAGTACTTC; CDR3 protein: CASMRGQQIYEQYF; V gene: TRBV6-5; J gene: TRBJ2-7; D gene: TRBD1; clone size: NA
CDR3 DNA: TGTGCCAGCAGTTTAAACAGTCAGCCCCAGCATTTT; CDR3 protein: CASSLNSQPQHF; V gene: TRBV28; J gene: TRBJ1-5; D gene: NA; clone size: NA
CDR3 DNA: TGCAGCGTTGATTTGTTTGCTAGCGGGAACGAGCAGTACTTC; CDR3 protein: CSVDLFASGNEQYF; V gene: TRBV29-1; J gene: TRBJ2-7; D gene: TRBD2; clone size: NA
CDR3 DNA: TGTGCTAGTGGTTTGGTAAATGGCGGGGGGGTGAAGGAGACCCAGTACTTC; CDR3 protein: CASGLVNGGGVKETQYF; V gene: TRBV12-5; J gene: TRBJ2-5; D gene: TRBD2; clone size: NA
CDR3 DNA: TGTGCCAGCGAACAAGGGGTGAACACTGAAGCTTTCTTT; CDR3 protein: CASEQGVNTEAFF; V gene: TRBV6-1; J gene: TRBJ1-1; D gene: NA; clone size: NA
CDR3 DNA: TGTGCCAGCAGCTTAGTTCAAGGGGGCTTAATCAGGGACCAGCATTTT; CDR3 protein: CASSLVQGGLIRDQHF; V gene: TRBV7-2; J gene: TRBJ1-5; D gene: TRBD1; clone size: NA
CDR3 DNA: TGTGCCAGCAGCCCGTCCCCCCTAGCGGGAGGGCCAAATGAGCAGTTCTTC; CDR3 protein: CASSPSPLAGGPNEQFF; V gene: TRBV4-2; J gene: TRBJ2-1; D gene: TRBD2; clone size: NA
CDR3 DNA: TGTGCCAGCAGCCTAGGACAGGGCGGAAATGAAAAACTGTTTTTT; CDR3 protein: CASSLGQGGNEKLFF; V gene: TRBV5-5; J gene: TRBJ1-4; D gene: TRBD1; clone size: NA
CDR3 DNA: TGTGCCAGCAACTTAGCGGGGGGTTACAATGAGCAGTTCTTC; CDR3 protein: CASNLAGGYNEQFF; V gene: TRBV5-4; J gene: TRBJ2-1; D gene: TRBD2; clone size: NA
CDR3 DNA: TGTGCCAGTAGTATAGATCGGAGGCAGGGGCCAAACTATGGCTACACCTTC; CDR3 protein: CASSIDRRQGPNYGYTF; V gene: TRBV19; J gene: TRBJ1-2; D gene: NA; clone size: NA
CDR3 DNA: TGTGCCATCGGCATGAGACAGGGTCTTGGTACAGATACGCAGTATTTT; CDR3 protein: CAIGMRQGLGTDTQYF; V gene: TRBV10-3; J gene: TRBJ2-3; D gene: TRBD1; clone size: NA
CDR3 DNA: TGTGCCAGCAGCTGGAGGGGAGATTACGAGCAGTACTTC; CDR3 protein: CASSWRGDYEQYF; V gene: TRBV11-2; J gene: TRBJ2-7; D gene: NA; clone size: once
CDR3 DNA: TGTGCCAGCAGCACGGACAGGGGTGTGGACGAGCAGTACTTC; CDR3 protein: CASSTDRGVDEQYF; V gene: TRBV6-2/TRBV6-3; J gene: TRBJ2-7; D gene: TRBD1; clone size: NA
CDR3 DNA: TGTGCCAGCAGCAAAGCGCTGGTCAAGAGGGGGATGAACACTGAAGCTTTCTTT; CDR3 protein: CASSKALVKRGMNTEAFF; V gene: TRBV21-1; J gene: TRBJ1-1; D gene: NA; clone size: once
CDR3 DNA: TGTGCCAGCAGGGCCGACACGTACTCTGGAAACACCATATATTTT; CDR3 protein: CASRADTYSGNTIYF; V gene: TRBV2; J gene: TRBJ1-3; D gene: NA; clone size: few
CDR3 DNA: TGTGCCAGCAGTGAAGCTACAGGATCATCAGAGACCCAGTACTTC; CDR3 protein: CASSEATGSSETQYF; V gene: TRBV2; J gene: TRBJ2-5; D gene: NA; clone size: medium-sized
CDR3 DNA: TGCGCCAGCAGCTTGGCGTCAGGGATTAACACTGAAGCTTTCTTT; CDR3 protein: CASSLASGINTEAFF; V gene: TRBV5-1; J gene: TRBJ1-1; D gene: NA; clone size: NA
CDR3 DNA: TGCAGTGCTAGACTAGCGGGTGAGCAGTTCTTC; CDR3 protein: CSARLAGEQFF; V gene: TRBV20-1; J gene: TRBJ2-1; D gene: TRBD2; clone size: NA
CDR3 DNA: TGTGCCAGCAGCTTAGATCAGGGGAGCGCTGAAGCTTTCTTT; CDR3 protein: CASSLDQGSAEAFF; V gene: TRBV7-8; J gene: TRBJ1-1; D gene: NA; clone size: NA
CDR3 DNA: TGTGCCAGCAGGGACCCTGGGGGCCGCTCTGGAAACACCATATATTTT; CDR3 protein: CASRDPGGRSGNTIYF; V gene: TRBV2; J gene: TRBJ1-3; D gene: NA; clone size: NA
CDR3 DNA: TGTGCCAGCAGCCCATTGGGGGGAGCGGATGAAAAACTGTTTTTT; CDR3 protein: CASSPLGGADEKLFF; V gene: TRBV5-5; J gene: TRBJ1-4; D gene: NA; clone size: few